These T cell receptor beta chains were read from a single sample in a study of cytomegalovirus exposure and HLA in healthy donors. Produced via immunoSEQ multiplex PCR; TCRdb's table is partial and in-frame only. The sample has a few hundred thousand clones, approximately 86% seen once; the top ten hold around 1%. The specimen was PBMCs. The receptor set was obtained from a woman between 18 and 29 years old in good health and CMV-seronegative. CDR3s include the opening cysteine and the closing phenylalanine or tryptophan. The D gene is left open where the match is weak. Rows may omit the clone size; those that give it use once, few, many or a size class.

D	V	J	size	DNA	CDR3
TRBD1	TRBV10-1	TRBJ2-7	NA	TGCGCCAGCAGTGAGGGGACAGGGGGCTCCGAGCAGTACTTC	CASSEGTGGSEQYF
NA	TRBV6-6	TRBJ1-1	NA	TGTGCCAGCAGGACCAGGGAGGCACTTGAAGCTTTCTTT	CASRTREALEAFF
TRBD2	TRBV28	TRBJ2-7	NA	TGTGCCAGCAGCCCTCCCACTAGCGGGGCTACCTCCTACGAGCAGTACTTC	CASSPPTSGATSYEQYF
TRBD2	TRBV14	TRBJ2-2	NA	TGTGCCAGCAGCCAAACCCTAGCGGGTTACACCGGGGAGCTGTTTTTT	CASSQTLAGYTGELFF
NA	TRBV2	TRBJ2-3	NA	TGTGCCAGCAGTCGACGGTTCCTCCAGGCCGGCACAGATACGCAGTATTTT	CASSRRFLQAGTDTQYF
TRBD1	TRBV7-9	TRBJ1-1	NA	TGTGCCAGCAGCTTCACCCAGGGGGCGCCGAGTGAAGCTTTCTTT	CASSFTQGAPSEAFF
NA	TRBV7-9	TRBJ1-1	NA	TGTGCCAGCAGTTGGACTAACACTGAAGCTTTCTTT	CASSWTNTEAFF
TRBD1	TRBV14	TRBJ1-1	NA	TGTGCCAGCAGGCTACAGGGGGCGACTGAAGCTTTCTTT	CASRLQGATEAFF
TRBD1	TRBV5-1	TRBJ1-1	NA	TGCGCCAGCAGCGGGGACAGCTTGAACACTGAAGCTTTCTTT	CASSGDSLNTEAFF
TRBD1	TRBV2	TRBJ2-5	NA	TGTGCCAGCAGTCCTTACACAGGGGTGCGAGAGACCCAGTACTTC	CASSPYTGVRETQYF
NA	TRBV5-4	TRBJ2-2	NA	TGTGCCAGCAGCTTGGGGCAGGGCCAGAACACCGGGGAGCTGTTTTTT	CASSLGQGQNTGELFF
NA	TRBV30	TRBJ2-1	NA	TGTGCCTGGACTCGCGGGGTCTCCTACAATGAGCAGTTCTTC	CAWTRGVSYNEQFF
NA	TRBV29-1	TRBJ2-6	NA	TGCAGCGTTAAGGGGTCTGGGGCCAACGTCCTGACTTTC	CSVKGSGANVLTF
NA	TRBV19	TRBJ2-3	NA	TGTGCCAGTAGTATCGGACAGAGGGCAGATACGCAGTATTTT	CASSIGQRADTQYF
TRBD2	TRBV19	TRBJ2-4	NA	TGTGCCAGTAGGGCTAGCGGGAGCCCACACATTCAGTACTTC	CASRASGSPHIQYF
TRBD1	TRBV30	TRBJ1-2	NA	TGTGCCTGGACCAGGGGGATTGTTGATGGCTACACCTTC	CAWTRGIVDGYTF
NA	TRBV2	TRBJ2-5	few	TGTGCCATGCGGGGGACACTCCAAGAGACCCAGTACTTC	CAMRGTLQETQYF
NA	TRBV19	TRBJ1-5	NA	TGTGCCAGTAGGTACAGGATAGGCCAGCCCCAGCATTTT	CASRYRIGQPQHF
TRBD1	TRBV7-8	TRBJ1-2	NA	TGTGCCAGCAGCTCGCTGACAGGGACTAACTATGGCTACACCTTC	CASSSLTGTNYGYTF
TRBD1	TRBV5-4	TRBJ1-2	few	TGTGCCAGCAGCCAGGACAGGGAGAGGACCTTC	CASSQDRERTF
NA	TRBV9	TRBJ2-7	NA	TGTGCCAGCAGTCTGGACGGGATGCAGGAGCAGTACTTC	CASSLDGMQEQYF
TRBD1	TRBV18	TRBJ1-1	NA	TGTGCCAGCTTCCCCGGGACAGGAGCTCGGGACACTGAAGCTTTCTTT	CASFPGTGARDTEAFF
NA	TRBV5-4	TRBJ2-3	NA	TGTGCCAGCAGCTTGCCCCTTCGCACAGATACGCAGTATTTT	CASSLPLRTDTQYF
TRBD1	TRBV7-8	TRBJ1-3	NA	TGTGCCAGCAGCCCCAGGGGGCTAACCACTGGAAACACCATATATTTT	CASSPRGLTTGNTIYF
NA	TRBV6-5	TRBJ2-1	few	TGTGCCAGCAGTAACGGAGGTGAGCAGTTCTTC	CASSNGGEQFF
NA	TRBV30	TRBJ1-1	NA	TGTGCCTGGAGTTTGGGAGGGGTCACTGAAGCTTTCTTT	CAWSLGGVTEAFF
TRBD2	TRBV15	TRBJ2-7	NA	TGTGCCACCAGGCCGCGGGGGGGCGAGCAGTACTTC	CATRPRGGEQYF
NA	TRBV14	TRBJ1-6	NA	TGTGCCAGCAGCCAAGGGGGAGGCCTTTATAATTCACCCCTCCACTTT	CASSQGGGLYNSPLHF
NA	TRBV4-1	TRBJ2-7	NA	TGCGCCAGCAGCCAAGTAACTCGGGGCTACGAGCAGTACTTC	CASSQVTRGYEQYF
TRBD1	TRBV4-1	TRBJ1-6	NA	TGCGCCAGCAGCCAAGATATCCAACCGGGACAGAACAATTCACCCCTCCACTTT	CASSQDIQPGQNNSPLHF
TRBD2	TRBV5-1	TRBJ2-1	NA	TGCGCCAGCAGCTTAAGAGCGGGAATTTGGAATGAGCAGTTCTTC	CASSLRAGIWNEQFF
TRBD1	TRBV5-1	TRBJ2-3	NA	TGCGCCAGCAGCTTTACAGGGGCAGATACGCAGTATTTT	CASSFTGADTQYF
NA	TRBV7-9	TRBJ2-1	NA	TGTGCCAGCAGCTTACGCCCTGCTAGGGGGGGTGAGCAGTTCTTC	CASSLRPARGGEQFF
NA	TRBV30	TRBJ1-1	NA	TGTGCCTGGAGTGTACGGGGCAGGGGTATGAACACTGAAGCTTTCTTT	CAWSVRGRGMNTEAFF
NA	TRBV25-1	TRBJ2-7	NA	TGTGCCAGCAGTCGCAGGGAGGTTGACGAGCAGTACTTC	CASSRREVDEQYF
NA	TRBV11-2	TRBJ1-2	once	TGTGCCAGCAGCTTATTAACTTACGCTAACTATGGCTACACCTTC	CASSLLTYANYGYTF
TRBD1	TRBV5-1	TRBJ1-3	NA	TGCGCCAGCAGCCAAGCAGGGGGCGAAGGAAACACCATATATTTT	CASSQAGGEGNTIYF
TRBD2	TRBV7-6	TRBJ2-3	NA	TGTGCCAGCAGCTTAGTAGGGACTAGCGGGAGACGCACAGATACGCAGTATTTT	CASSLVGTSGRRTDTQYF
NA	TRBV27	TRBJ1-6	NA	TGTGCCAGCAGTTCCTCATCAGGGGAGTATAATTCACCCCTCCACTTT	CASSSSSGEYNSPLHF
NA	TRBV29-1	TRBJ1-2	few	TGCAGCGGATCTCAAGGGGCCACCAACTATGGCTACACCTTC	CSGSQGATNYGYTF
TRBD1	TRBV7-8	TRBJ2-5	once	TGTGCCAGCAGCTTCGGGACAGGCGAGACCCAGTACTTC	CASSFGTGETQYF
TRBD2	TRBV4-1	TRBJ2-7	NA	TGCGCCAGCAGCCCGAATAGCGGGAGGGCCTACGAGCAGTACTTC	CASSPNSGRAYEQYF
NA	TRBV20-1	TRBJ1-1	NA	TGCAGTGCTAGGACTGACACTGAAGCTTTCTTT	CSARTDTEAFF
TRBD1	TRBV15	TRBJ1-2	once	TGTGCCACCAGCTTTGGGACAGGGGCCTATGGCTACACCTTC	CATSFGTGAYGYTF
TRBD1	TRBV14	TRBJ2-7	NA	TGTGCCAGCAGCCGCCCGGGACAGGGTAGCGCGGACGCGCAGTACTTC	CASSRPGQGSADAQYF
NA	TRBV9	TRBJ1-2	NA	TGTGCCAGCAGCGTAAGACGGAGAGCACATGGCTACACCTTC	CASSVRRRAHGYTF